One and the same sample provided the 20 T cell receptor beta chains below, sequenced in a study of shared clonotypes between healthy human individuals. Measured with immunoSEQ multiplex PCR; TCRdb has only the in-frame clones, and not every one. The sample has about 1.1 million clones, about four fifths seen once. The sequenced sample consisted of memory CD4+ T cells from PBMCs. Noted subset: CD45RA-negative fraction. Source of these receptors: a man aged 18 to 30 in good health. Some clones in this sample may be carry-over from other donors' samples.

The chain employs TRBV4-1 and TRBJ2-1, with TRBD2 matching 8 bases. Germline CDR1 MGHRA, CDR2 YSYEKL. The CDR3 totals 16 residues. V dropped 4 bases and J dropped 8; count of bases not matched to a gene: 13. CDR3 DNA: TGCGCCAGCAGCCGTCTAACTAGCCCAGCGGGAGATGAGCAGTTCTTC. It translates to CASSRLTSPAGDEQFF.

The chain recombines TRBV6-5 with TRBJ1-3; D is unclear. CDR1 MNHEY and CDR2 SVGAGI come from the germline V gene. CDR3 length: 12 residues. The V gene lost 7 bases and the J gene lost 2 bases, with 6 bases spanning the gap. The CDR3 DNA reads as TGTGCCAGCACCCAAACTGGAAACACCATATATTTT. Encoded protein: CASTQTGNTIYF.

This CDR3 is CASSVDQLTEAFF. CDR3 DNA: TGTGCCAGCAGCGTAGATCAGCTTACTGAAGCTTTCTTT. V is TRBV9 and J is TRBJ1-1; D remains unclear. The germline V and J ends were trimmed by 0 bases and 5 bases, with 8 bases remaining between them. This CDR3 spans 13 amino acids. CDR1 and CDR2 from the germline V gene are SGDLS and YYNGEE. Variable domain in full (rest from reference TRBV9 and TRBJ1-1): DSGVTQTPKHLITATGQRVTLRCSPRSGDLSVYWYQQSLDQGLQFLIQYYNGEERAKGNILERFSAQQFPDLHSELNLSSLELGDSALYFCASSVDQLTEAFFGQGTRLTVV.

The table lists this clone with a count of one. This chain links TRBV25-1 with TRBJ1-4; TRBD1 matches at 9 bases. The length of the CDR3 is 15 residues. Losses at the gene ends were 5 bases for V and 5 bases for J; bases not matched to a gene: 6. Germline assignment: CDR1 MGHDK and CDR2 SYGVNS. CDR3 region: CASSRPGTGNEKLFF. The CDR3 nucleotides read TGTGCCAGCAGTAGACCCGGGACAGGGAATGAAAAACTGTTTTTT.

The CDR3 nucleotides are TGCGCCAGCAGGTCGGCGCTCTCTGGGGCCAACGTCCTGACTTTC. It yields the protein CASRSALSGANVLTF. The V and J genes are TRBV5-1 and TRBJ2-6, with D uncertain. Per germline, CDR1 SGHRS and CDR2 YFSETQ. V dropped 5 bases and J dropped 0 bases, with 9 bases sitting between them. The CDR3 is made up of 15 amino acids.

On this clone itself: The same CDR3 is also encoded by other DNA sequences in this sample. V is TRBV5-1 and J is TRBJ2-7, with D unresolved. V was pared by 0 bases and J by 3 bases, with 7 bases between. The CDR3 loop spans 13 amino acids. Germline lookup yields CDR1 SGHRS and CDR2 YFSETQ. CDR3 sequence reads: CASSLGRNYEQYF. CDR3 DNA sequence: TGCGCCAGCAGCTTGGGCAGGAACTACGAGCAGTACTTC.

Here the CDR3 reads CASSEALGTGFYGYTF. The CDR3 DNA sequence: TGTGCCAGCAGTGAAGCCCTAGGGACAGGCTTCTATGGCTACACCTTC. This chain links TRBV6-1 with TRBJ1-2; 8 positions match TRBD1. V shed 0 bases and J 4 bases; nucleotides not matched to a gene: 7. Germline assignment: CDR1 MNHNS and CDR2 SASEGT. The CDR3 covers 16 residues.

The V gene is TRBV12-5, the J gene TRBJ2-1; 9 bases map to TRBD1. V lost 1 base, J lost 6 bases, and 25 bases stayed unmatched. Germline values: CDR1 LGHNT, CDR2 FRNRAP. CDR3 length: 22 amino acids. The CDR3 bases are TGTGCTAGTGGTTTGGATCCATGGTGGGACAGGGTTCGTTTTCTTCAATCCAATGAGCAGTTCTTC. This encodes CASGLDPWWDRVRFLQSNEQFF.

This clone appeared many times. CDR3 amino acids: CANAGRSGGYTF. CDR3 in DNA: TGTGCCAATGCTGGCAGATCGGGGGGCTACACCTTC. The V gene is TRBV2, the J gene TRBJ1-2; D is ambiguous. CDR1 is SNHLY, CDR2 FYNNEI, per germline. This CDR3 region has 12 residues. Trimming shortened V by 10 bases and J by 8 bases, and 17 bases separated the two germline ends. Filled out from reference TRBV2 and TRBJ1-2, the complete variable domain reads EPEVTQTPSHQVTQMGQEVILRCVPISNHLYFYWYRQILGQKVEFLVSFYNNEISEKSEIFDDQFSVERPDGSNFTLKIRSTKLEDSAMYFCANAGRSGGYTFGSGTRLTVV.

The CDR3 coding sequence is TGTGCCAGCAGCCGCCGAGCCAGGGTGAACACCGGGGAGCTGTTTTTT. As protein: CASSRRARVNTGELFF. The rearrangement uses TRBV7-9 and TRBJ2-2; D possibly corresponds to TRBD1 (5 bases). Trimming pared 5 bases from V and 1 base from J, leaving 14 bases between. The CDR3 is 16 amino acids. Per the germline V gene, CDR1 is SEHNR and CDR2 is FQNEAQ (reference sequence).

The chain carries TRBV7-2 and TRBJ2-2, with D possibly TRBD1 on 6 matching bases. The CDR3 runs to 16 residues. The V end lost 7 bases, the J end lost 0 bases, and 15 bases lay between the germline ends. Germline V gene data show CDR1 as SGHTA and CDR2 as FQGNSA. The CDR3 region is CASTGQGRTNTGELFF. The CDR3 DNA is TGTGCCAGCACGGGGCAGGGGCGAACGAACACCGGGGAGCTGTTTTTT.

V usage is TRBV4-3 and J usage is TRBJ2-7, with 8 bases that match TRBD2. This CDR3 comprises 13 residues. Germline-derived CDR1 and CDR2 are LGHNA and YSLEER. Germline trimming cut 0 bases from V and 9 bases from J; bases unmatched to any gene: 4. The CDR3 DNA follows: TGCGCCAGCAGCCAAGAGTGGGCGGGGGGGCAGTACTTC. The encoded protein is CASSQEWAGGQYF.

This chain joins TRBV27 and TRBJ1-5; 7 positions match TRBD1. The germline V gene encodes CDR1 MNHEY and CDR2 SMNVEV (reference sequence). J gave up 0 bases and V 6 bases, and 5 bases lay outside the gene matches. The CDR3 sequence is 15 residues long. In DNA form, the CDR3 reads TGTGCCAGCAGGACGGACAGGAATAGCAATCAGCCCCAGCATTTT. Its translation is CASRTDRNSNQPQHF.

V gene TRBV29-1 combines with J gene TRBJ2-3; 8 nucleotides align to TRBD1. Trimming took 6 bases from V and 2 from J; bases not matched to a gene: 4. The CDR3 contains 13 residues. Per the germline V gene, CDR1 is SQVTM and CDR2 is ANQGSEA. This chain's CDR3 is CSVTGQDTDTQYF. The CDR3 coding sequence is TGCAGCGTAACGGGACAGGACACAGATACGCAGTATTTT.

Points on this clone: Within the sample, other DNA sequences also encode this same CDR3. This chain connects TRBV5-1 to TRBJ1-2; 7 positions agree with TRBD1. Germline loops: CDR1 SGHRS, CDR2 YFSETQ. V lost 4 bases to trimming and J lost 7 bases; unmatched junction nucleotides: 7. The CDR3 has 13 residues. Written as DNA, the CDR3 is TGCGCCAGCAGCGGCGACAGGGTTGGTGGCTACACCTTC. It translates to CASSGDRVGGYTF.

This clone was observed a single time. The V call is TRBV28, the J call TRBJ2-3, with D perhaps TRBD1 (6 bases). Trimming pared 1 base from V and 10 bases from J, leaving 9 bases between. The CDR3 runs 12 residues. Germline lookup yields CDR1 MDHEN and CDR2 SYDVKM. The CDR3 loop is CASSLLSGAQYF. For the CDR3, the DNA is TGTGCCAGCAGTTTATTATCAGGGGCGCAGTATTTT.

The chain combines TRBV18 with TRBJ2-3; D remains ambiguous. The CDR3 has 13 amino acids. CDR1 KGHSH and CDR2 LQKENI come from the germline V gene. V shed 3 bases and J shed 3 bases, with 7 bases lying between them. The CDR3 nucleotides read TGTGCCAGCTCACCCAGACGGACAGATACGCAGTATTTT. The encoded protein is CASSPRRTDTQYF.

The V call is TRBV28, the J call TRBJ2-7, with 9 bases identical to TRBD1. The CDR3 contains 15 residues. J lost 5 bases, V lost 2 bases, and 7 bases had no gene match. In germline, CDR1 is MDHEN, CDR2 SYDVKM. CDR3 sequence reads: CASSLIRDRENEQYF. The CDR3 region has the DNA TGTGCCAGCAGTTTAATACGGGACAGGGAGAACGAGCAGTACTTC.

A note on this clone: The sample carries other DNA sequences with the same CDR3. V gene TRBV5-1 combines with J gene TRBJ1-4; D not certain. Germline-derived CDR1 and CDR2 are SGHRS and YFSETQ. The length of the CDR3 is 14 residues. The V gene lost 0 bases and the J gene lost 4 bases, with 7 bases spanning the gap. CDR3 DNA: TGCGCCAGCAGCTTGGGGCAGAATAATGAAAAACTGTTTTTT. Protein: CASSLGQNNEKLFF.

The CDR3 region is CASSLVAGVMFF. The CDR3 nucleotides read TGTGCCAGCAGTTTAGTAGCGGGAGTAATGTTCTTC. This chain uses TRBV27 with TRBJ2-1; 9 bases fit TRBD2. CDR1 is MNHEY, CDR2 SMNVEV, per germline (reference sequence). The CDR3 has 12 amino acids. Trimming at V came to 2 bases and at J to 15 bases, leaving 5 bases not matched to a gene.